Listed below are T cell receptor beta chains from one sample, sequenced in a study of OX40 agonist ivuxolimab in advanced cancers. Using immunoSEQ multiplex PCR, the repertoire was profiled, and TCRdb retains in-frame clones only, with some absent. The top ten clones hold over 9.5% of a sample with more than 55,000 clones, 75% to 90% of them seen once. The sample here was CD4+ or CD8+ T cells sorted from blood, taken in a trial of the OX40 agonist ivuxolimab. The receptors derive from an adult with an advanced solid tumor such as melanoma, head and neck, liver or kidney cancer. Both conserved end residues are part of each CDR3. A D gene is named only where the DNA matches it firmly. Rows give clone size only sometimes, using once, few, many, or a class for an expanded clone.

CDR3nt	CDR3aa	v_gene	j_gene	abundance	d_gene
TGTGCCAGCACCACCCAGGGGTTTACTAACTATGGCTACACCTTC	CASTTQGFTNYGYTF	TRBV2	TRBJ1-2	NA	NA
TGTGCCAGCAGCTCCAGGGGCTCTGCCCGTACAGATACGCAGTATTTT	CASSSRGSARTDTQYF	TRBV13	TRBJ2-3	once	NA
TGTGCCAGCAGCCAAGGAAGCTTCCCGGGCGCGGGGGGGCAAGAGACCCAGTACTTC	CASSQGSFPGAGGQETQYF	TRBV14	TRBJ2-5	NA	TRBD2
TGTGCCAGCAGCTTTAATTATCGGACTGCCTACGAGCAGTACTTC	CASSFNYRTAYEQYF	TRBV13	TRBJ2-7	NA	NA
TGTGCCAGCAGCCCCCCGGCGGGCGAGCAGTACTTC	CASSPPAGEQYF	TRBV11-2	TRBJ2-7	NA	NA
TGTGCCAGCAGCTTAAGGTTAGCCGCTCGCACAGATACGCAGTATTTT	CASSLRLAARTDTQYF	TRBV7-9	TRBJ2-3	few	NA
TGTGCCAGCAGCCGGACAGCCTATTACAATGAGCAGTTCTTC	CASSRTAYYNEQFF	TRBV7-3	TRBJ2-1	NA	NA
TGTGCCAGCAGCCGGTGGACAGGGGTTACAGATACGCAGTATTTT	CASSRWTGVTDTQYF	TRBV27	TRBJ2-3	NA	TRBD1
TGTGCCATCAGAGGCATACAGGGGGGGAACTACGAGCAGTACTTC	CAIRGIQGGNYEQYF	TRBV10-3	TRBJ2-7	NA	NA
TGCAGTGCTAGGGTACGGGGTTCAGCTTTCTTT	CSARVRGSAFF	TRBV20-1	TRBJ1-1	few	NA
TGTGCCAGCAGCGGAGCCTCTTTTCGCGGGAGGGCCGGGGGGTATGAGCAGTTCTTC	CASSGASFRGRAGGYEQFF	TRBV9	TRBJ2-1	NA	TRBD2
TGTGCCAGCTCACCGGACAGTGTTACAGATACGCAGTATTTT	CASSPDSVTDTQYF	TRBV18	TRBJ2-3	NA	NA
TGCAGCGTTGCCCGGGACAGACAAGAGACCCAGTACTTC	CSVARDRQETQYF	TRBV29-1	TRBJ2-5	NA	TRBD1
TGTGCCAGCAGCTCCAGACAGGGGCTTAGCGAGCAGTACTTC	CASSSRQGLSEQYF	TRBV7-2	TRBJ2-7	NA	TRBD1
TGCAGCGTTACTGCCACATCGAGCTCCTACGAGCAGTACTTC	CSVTATSSSYEQYF	TRBV29-1	TRBJ2-7	NA	NA
TGTGCCAGCAGTGAAGTGGCAGCTTATCAGCCCCAGCATTTT	CASSEVAAYQPQHF	TRBV2	TRBJ1-5	NA	NA
TGTGCCAGCATACGACTAGCGGGGGATACCGGGGAGCTGTTTTTT	CASIRLAGDTGELFF	TRBV13	TRBJ2-2	NA	TRBD2
TGTGCCAGCAGCTTACGGCGGGAGAGCTATGAGCAGTTCTTC	CASSLRRESYEQFF	TRBV7-9	TRBJ2-1	NA	TRBD2
TGTGCCAGCAGCTTCGGGTGGGAGAGGGAGCAGTACTTC	CASSFGWEREQYF	TRBV5-6	TRBJ2-7	NA	NA
TGTGCCAGCAGCTTAACGTTCAGCGGGAGTGAGCAGTTCTTC	CASSLTFSGSEQFF	TRBV7-3	TRBJ2-1	NA	TRBD2
TGTGCCAGTAGGCCGGGACAGGGGGTAGGAGAGACCCAGTACTTC	CASRPGQGVGETQYF	TRBV19	TRBJ2-5	NA	TRBD1
TGCGCCAGCAGCTTGTTTGGCGAGACCCAGTACTTC	CASSLFGETQYF	TRBV5-1	TRBJ2-5	NA	NA
TGTGCCAGCCGACAGGGGGCAGGAACTGAAGCTTTCTTT	CASRQGAGTEAFF	TRBV18	TRBJ1-1	NA	TRBD1
TGCGCCAGCAGCGAGGTGACAGGGTCAACGTGGACTGAAGCTTTCTTT	CASSEVTGSTWTEAFF	TRBV5-1	TRBJ1-1	NA	TRBD1
TGCGCCAGCAGCTTGGGTTTGACAGCCTACGAGCAGTACTTC	CASSLGLTAYEQYF	TRBV5-1	TRBJ2-7	NA	NA
TGTGCCAGCAGCTTTACATGGGGTTACGAGCAGTACTTC	CASSFTWGYEQYF	TRBV7-3	TRBJ2-7	NA	NA
TGTGCCAGCAGCGCACAGGGTATGATACCAAACACCATATATTTT	CASSAQGMIPNTIYF	TRBV11-2	TRBJ1-3	NA	NA
TGTGCCAGCAGTGGGCTACCACAGGGACTAGGGGGAAACACCATATATTTT	CASSGLPQGLGGNTIYF	TRBV6-1	TRBJ1-3	NA	NA
TGTGCCAGCAGTATAACAGGGGGAGTAGGCGAGCAGTACTTC	CASSITGGVGEQYF	TRBV6-1	TRBJ2-7	NA	TRBD1